This T cell receptor (beta chain) was recovered during a study of T-cell memory formation after mild COVID-19. Study-wide findings and caveats: Prior to infection, memory already included some responding clones, suggesting cross-reactive memory joined. CD4+ contracting clones were found mainly in CM and EM, and CD8+ ones in EMRA.

Turning to this clonotype: No antigen is known for it.

Via MiXCR, TCRdb re-called the 5' RACE reads, giving one row per CDR3 protein. The sample has 430,000 or so distinct CDR3 sequences, nearly 25% seen once; the top ten hold 12%. Unmatched junction bases numbered 9, after V lost 4 bases and J lost 1 base. CDR1 is SGHVS and CDR2 is FNYEAQ in the germline V gene. This CDR3 is built from 16 residues. The receptor comes from an adult woman who had mild COVID-19 (a few samples of this study predate the infection). Cell type and time point are not known. The V and J genes are TRBV7-6 and TRBJ2-5; 7 bases map to TRBD2. Sequencing used PBMCs or a T cell subset sorted from them (not recorded which). This CDR3 is CASSSFPRGSQETQYF. The CDR3 DNA sequence: TGTGCCAGCAGCTCATTCCCCCGCGGGAGCCAAGAGACCCAGTACTTC. Together with reference TRBV7-6 and TRBJ2-5, the CDR3 gives the full variable domain: GAGVSQSPRYKVTKRGQDVALRCDPISGHVSLYWYRQALGQGPEFLTYFNYEAQQDKSGLPNDRFSAERPEGSISTLTIQRTEQRDSAMYRCASSSFPRGSQETQYFGPGTRLLVL.